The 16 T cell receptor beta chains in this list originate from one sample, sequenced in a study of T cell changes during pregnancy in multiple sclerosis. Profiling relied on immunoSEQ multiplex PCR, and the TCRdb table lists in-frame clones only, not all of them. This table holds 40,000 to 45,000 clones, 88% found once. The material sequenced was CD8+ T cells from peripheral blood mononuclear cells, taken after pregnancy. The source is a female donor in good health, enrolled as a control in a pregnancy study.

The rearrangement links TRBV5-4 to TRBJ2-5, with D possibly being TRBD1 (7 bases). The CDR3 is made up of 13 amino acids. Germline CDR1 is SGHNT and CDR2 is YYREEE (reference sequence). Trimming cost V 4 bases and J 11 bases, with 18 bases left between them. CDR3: CASSPGQLREQYF. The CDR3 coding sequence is TGTGCCAGCAGCCCGGGACAGCTTCGGGAGCAGTACTTC.

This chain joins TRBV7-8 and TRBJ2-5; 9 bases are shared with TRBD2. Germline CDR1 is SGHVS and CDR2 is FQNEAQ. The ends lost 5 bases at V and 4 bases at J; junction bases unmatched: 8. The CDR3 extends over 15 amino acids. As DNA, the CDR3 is TGTGCCAGCAGCGTTATTAGCGGGGGTGGAGAGACCCAGTACTTC. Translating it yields CASSVISGGGETQYF.

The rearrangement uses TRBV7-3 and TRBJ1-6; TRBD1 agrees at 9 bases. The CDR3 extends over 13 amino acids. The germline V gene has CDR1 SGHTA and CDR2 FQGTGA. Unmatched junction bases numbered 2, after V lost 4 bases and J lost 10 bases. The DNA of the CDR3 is TGTGCCAGCAGCTCGGGACAGGGCTCACCCCTCCACTTT. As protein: CASSSGQGSPLHF.

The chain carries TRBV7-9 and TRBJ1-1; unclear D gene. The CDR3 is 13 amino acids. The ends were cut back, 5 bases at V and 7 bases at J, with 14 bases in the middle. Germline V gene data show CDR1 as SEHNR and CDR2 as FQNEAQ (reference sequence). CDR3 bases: TGTGCCAGCAGCCAAAAAGGTGGAGGTGAAGCTTTCTTT. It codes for CASSQKGGGEAFF.

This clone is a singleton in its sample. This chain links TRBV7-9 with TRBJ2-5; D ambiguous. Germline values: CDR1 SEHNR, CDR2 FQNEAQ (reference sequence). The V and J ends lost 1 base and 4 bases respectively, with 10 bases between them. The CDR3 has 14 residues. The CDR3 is CASSLEVRGETQYF. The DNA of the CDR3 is TGTGCCAGCAGCTTAGAGGTACGAGGAGAGACCCAGTACTTC.

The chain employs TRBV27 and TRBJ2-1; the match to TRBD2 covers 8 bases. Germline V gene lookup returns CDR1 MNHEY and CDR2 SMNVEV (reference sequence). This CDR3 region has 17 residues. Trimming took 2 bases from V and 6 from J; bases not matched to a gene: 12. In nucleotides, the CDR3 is TGTGCCAGCAGTTTAAATTTCAGGACTAGCCGTCTCAATGAGCAGTTCTTC. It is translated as CASSLNFRTSRLNEQFF.

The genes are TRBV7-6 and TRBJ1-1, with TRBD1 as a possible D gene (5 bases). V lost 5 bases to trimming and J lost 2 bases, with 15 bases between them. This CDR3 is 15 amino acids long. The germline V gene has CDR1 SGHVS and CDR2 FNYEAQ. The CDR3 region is CASSLGGEVNTEAFF. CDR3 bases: TGTGCCAGCAGCCTCGGGGGGGAGGTTAACACTGAAGCTTTCTTT.

The DNA of the CDR3 is TGTGCCAGCAGCCAATATACGGGAAGGGGAAACACCATATATTTT. Amino acid sequence: CASSQYTGRGNTIYF. The J gene is TRBJ1-3, the V gene TRBV14; D is undetermined. This CDR3 contains 15 residues. CDR1 and CDR2 (germline): SGHDN, FVKESK. Trimming pared 2 bases from V and 4 bases from J, leaving 12 bases between.

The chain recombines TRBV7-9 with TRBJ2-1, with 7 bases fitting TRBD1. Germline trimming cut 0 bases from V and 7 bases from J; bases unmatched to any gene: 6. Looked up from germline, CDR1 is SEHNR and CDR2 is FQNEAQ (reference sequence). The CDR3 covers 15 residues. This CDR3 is CASSLAGTVLNEQFF. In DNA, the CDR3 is TGTGCCAGCAGCTTAGCCGGGACAGTACTTAATGAGCAGTTCTTC.

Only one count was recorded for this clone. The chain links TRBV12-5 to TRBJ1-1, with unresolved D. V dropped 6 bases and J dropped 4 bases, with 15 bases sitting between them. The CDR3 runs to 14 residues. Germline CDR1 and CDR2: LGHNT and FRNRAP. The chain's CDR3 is CASGPPGSRTEAFF. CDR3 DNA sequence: TGTGCTAGTGGACCTCCGGGATCTCGCACTGAAGCTTTCTTT.

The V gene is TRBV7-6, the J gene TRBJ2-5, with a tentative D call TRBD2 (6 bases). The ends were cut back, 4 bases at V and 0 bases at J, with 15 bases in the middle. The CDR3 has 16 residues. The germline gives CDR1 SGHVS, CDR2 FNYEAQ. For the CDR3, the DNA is TGTGCCAGCAGCTCTCCCCGCGGGGACTACCAAGAGACCCAGTACTTC. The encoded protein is CASSSPRGDYQETQYF.

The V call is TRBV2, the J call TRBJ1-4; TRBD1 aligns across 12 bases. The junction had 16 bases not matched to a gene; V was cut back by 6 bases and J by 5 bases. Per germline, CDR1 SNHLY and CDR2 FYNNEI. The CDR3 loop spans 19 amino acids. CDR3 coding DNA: TGTGCCAGCAGGGAGGGACAGGGGGCGATGAACGAACAAAATGAAAAACTGTTTTTT. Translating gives CASREGQGAMNEQNEKLFF.

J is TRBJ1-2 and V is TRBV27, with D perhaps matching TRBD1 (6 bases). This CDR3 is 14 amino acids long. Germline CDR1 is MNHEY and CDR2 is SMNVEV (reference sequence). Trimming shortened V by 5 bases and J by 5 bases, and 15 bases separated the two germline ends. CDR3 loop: CASSPSRGPYGYTF. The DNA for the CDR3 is TGTGCCAGCAGTCCCTCCAGGGGCCCGTATGGCTACACCTTC.

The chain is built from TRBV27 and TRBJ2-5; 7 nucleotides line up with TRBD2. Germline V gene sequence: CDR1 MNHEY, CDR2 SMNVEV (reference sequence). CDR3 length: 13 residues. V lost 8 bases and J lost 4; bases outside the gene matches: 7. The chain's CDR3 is CASLGSGAETQYF. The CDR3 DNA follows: TGTGCCAGCCTGGGCAGCGGGGCAGAGACCCAGTACTTC.

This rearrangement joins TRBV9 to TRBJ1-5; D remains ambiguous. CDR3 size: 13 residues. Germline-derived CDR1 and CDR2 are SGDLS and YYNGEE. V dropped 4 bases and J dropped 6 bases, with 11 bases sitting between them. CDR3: CASSKGSSQPQHF. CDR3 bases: TGTGCCAGCAGCAAAGGTTCTAGTCAGCCCCAGCATTTT.

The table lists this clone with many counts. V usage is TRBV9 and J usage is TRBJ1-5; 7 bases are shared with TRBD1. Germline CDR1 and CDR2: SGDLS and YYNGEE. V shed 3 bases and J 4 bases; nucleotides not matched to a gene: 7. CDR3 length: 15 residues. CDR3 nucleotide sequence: TGTGCCAGCAGCGGTGGGGACAGCCTTAATCAGCCCCAGCATTTT. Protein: CASSGGDSLNQPQHF. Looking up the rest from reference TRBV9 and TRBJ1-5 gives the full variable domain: DSGVTQTPKHLITATGQRVTLRCSPRSGDLSVYWYQQSLDQGLQFLIQYYNGEERAKGNILERFSAQQFPDLHSELNLSSLELGDSALYFCASSGGDSLNQPQHFGDGTRLSIL.